This T cell receptor beta chain stems from a study of CD8 T cells in Susac syndrome. CD8+ and CD4+ T cells taken from blood had their TCR beta sequenced. Patients with stable or active relapsing-remitting disease, all of them treatment-naive, made up the multiple sclerosis controls. The CDR3 runs to 16 residues. Germline V CDR1 and CDR2: SNHLY, FYNNEI. V was shortened by 8 bases and J by 7 bases, with 26 bases between the two germline ends. Findings of the study overall: It was acknowledged in the study that the number of individuals who were included in its TCR sequencing and HLA analysis was relatively small.

In the case of this clonotype: Its antigen is currently unknown.

It was with random hexamers that 0.5 to 1 ug RNA was reverse transcribed. Across 54 Vbeta and 13 Jbeta, immunoSEQ multiplex PCR amplified TCR beta CDR3. TCRdb reprocessed the immunoSEQ multiplex PCR reads with MiXCR, giving one entry per CDR3 protein. The data contain 150,000 to 180,000 distinct CDR3 sequences, about 95% of them singletons. Sequencing input: CD8+ T cells from PBMCs. The chain employs TRBV2 and TRBJ1-2; D is unresolved. The TCR comes from a human donor with multiple sclerosis. CDR3 amino acids: CASGVGLEGDLSGYTF. The CDR3 region has the DNA TGTGCCAGCGGGGTTGGTCTGGAGGGAGACCTCTCTGGCTACACCTTC.